This T cell receptor beta chain was retrieved from a study of blood T cell repertoires in COVID-19. This clone was seen a few times. TCRdb keeps only in-frame clones here, not all; method: immunoSEQ multiplex PCR. This sample has roughly 99,000 clones, with under 95% found just once. Trimming shortened V by 2 bases and J by 4 bases, and 12 bases separated the two germline ends. The CDR3 totals 14 residues. Germline V CDR1 and CDR2: SGHTA, FQGNSA. Specimen: peripheral blood. J is TRBJ2-7 and V is TRBV7-2, with a possible D match to TRBD1 (6 bases). This receptor was identified in a woman aged 25 to 45 with acute or convalescent COVID-19. The CDR3 sequence is CASSLRDTFYEQYF. The CDR3 nucleotides are TGTGCCAGCAGCTTACGGGACACGTTTTACGAGCAGTACTTC.